The 23 T cell receptor beta chains given below trace back to one sample, sequenced in a study of OX40 agonist ivuxolimab in advanced cancers. Profiled with immunoSEQ multiplex PCR; TCRdb holds only in-frame clones, not every one. The repertoire holds approximately 71,000 clones, with about 82% as singletons. The sequences come from CD4+ or CD8+ T cells sorted from blood, collected in a trial of the OX40 agonist ivuxolimab. The source of these receptors is an adult with an advanced solid tumor such as melanoma, head and neck, liver or kidney cancer.

The genes are TRBV6-5 and TRBJ2-2; a possible D gene is TRBD1 (5 bases). Trimming took off 6 bases at V and 7 bases at J, with 15 bases between the two ends. Germline loops: CDR1 MNHEY, CDR2 SVGAGI. This CDR3 spans 14 amino acids. CDR3 nucleotide sequence: TGTGCCAGCAGGATCCAGGGTTTCAGCGGGGAGCTGTTTTTT. This translates into CASRIQGFSGELFF.

This clone showed up just a few times. The chain joins TRBV19 to TRBJ1-4, with D tentatively TRBD1 (5 bases). The V gene's germline CDR1 is LNHDA and CDR2 SQIVND (reference sequence). The CDR3 sequence is 16 residues long. V was cut by 7 bases and J by 2 bases, with 17 bases left in between. The CDR3 protein is CASTSLRGLTNEKLFF. The CDR3 nucleotides read TGTGCCAGTACCTCTTTAAGGGGATTGACTAATGAAAAACTGTTTTTT.

This clone came up a few times. DNA of the CDR3: TGTGCCAGCAGCCCCGGACAGGATTCCCCCTATGGCTACACCTTC. Translated, it gives CASSPGQDSPYGYTF. The V gene is TRBV5-4, the J gene TRBJ1-2; 7 bases match TRBD1. The length of the CDR3 is 15 residues. With 4 bases clipped from V and 4 bases from J, the junction kept 10 bases outside the gene matches. Germline CDR1 and CDR2: SGHNT and YYREEE (reference sequence). Using reference TRBV5-4 and TRBJ1-2 for the parts outside the CDR3, the full variable domain is ETGVTQSPTHLIKTRGQQVTLRCSSQSGHNTVSWYQQALGQGPQFIFQYYREEENGRGNFPPRFSGLQFPNYSSELNVNALELDDSALYLCASSPGQDSPYGYTFGSGTRLTVV.

The chain links TRBV6-5 to TRBJ2-2, with 8 positions matching TRBD2. Germline assignment: CDR1 MNHEY and CDR2 SVGAGI. The CDR3 runs 12 residues. V lost 8 bases to trimming and J lost 7 bases; unmatched junction nucleotides: 3. CDR3 in DNA: TGTGCCAGCCGGGGGGGAGACGGGGAGCTGTTTTTT. Translation gives CASRGGDGELFF.

The rearrangement links TRBV7-8 to TRBJ2-7; TRBD1 matches 7 bases. J lost 5 bases, V lost 3 bases, and 7 bases had no gene match. CDR1 SGHVS and CDR2 FQNEAQ come from the germline V gene. CDR3 length equals 14 residues. The CDR3 DNA is TGTGCCAGCAGCTTGGCCACAGGGGTGGACGAGCAGTACGTC. Translation: CASSLATGVDEQYV.

The J gene is TRBJ2-5, the V gene TRBV18; D gene ambiguous. Germline loops: CDR1 KGHSH, CDR2 LQKENI. This CDR3 is 13 amino acids long. The V and J ends lost 4 bases and 5 bases respectively, with 11 bases between them. The CDR3 sequence is CASSLDLQETQYF. Written as DNA, the CDR3 is TGTGCCAGCTCACTCGACTTGCAGGAGACCCAGTACTTC.

The rearrangement links TRBV14 to TRBJ2-4; tentative D call: TRBD2 (6 bases). Germline V gene sequence: CDR1 SGHDN, CDR2 FVKESK. This CDR3 region has 15 residues. V lost 1 base and J 1 base, leaving 8 bases between the germline ends. The DNA for the CDR3 is TGTGCCAGCAGCCAAGTTGGAGGGGCCAAAAACATTCAGTACTTC. It codes for CASSQVGGAKNIQYF.

As regards this clone: The junction and the germline gene differ at one end; a read error may be behind it. The chain is built from TRBV30 and TRBJ1-2, with 7 bases fitting TRBD1. This CDR3 is built from 14 residues. CDR1 and CDR2 (germline): GTSNPN, SVGIG (reference sequence). In DNA, the CDR3 is TGTGCCTGGAGGGCCGCCGGACAGGTCTATGGCCACACCTTC. Translating gives CAWRAAGQVYGHTF.

The chain links TRBV7-2 to TRBJ2-7; D is possibly TRBD2 (6 bases). CDR3 length: 14 amino acids. V was cut by 2 bases and J by 6 bases, with 14 bases left in between. Germline V gene lookup returns CDR1 SGHTA and CDR2 FQGNSA. The CDR3 spells CASSLTSSASEQYF. The CDR3 DNA reads as TGTGCCAGCAGCTTAACTAGCAGCGCCTCCGAGCAGTACTTC.

The chain has TRBV7-9 and TRBJ2-5; D is unclear. In germline, CDR1 is SEHNR, CDR2 FQNEAQ (reference sequence). Trimming shortened V by 1 base and J by 1 base, and 7 bases separated the two germline ends. CDR3 size: 14 residues. The CDR3 protein is CASSLVGSQETQYF. Here the CDR3 DNA reads TGTGCCAGCAGCTTAGTGGGCAGCCAAGAGACCCAGTACTTC.

The chain joins TRBV5-4 to TRBJ2-3; no firm D call. Germline V gives CDR1 SGHNT, CDR2 YYREEE (reference sequence). The V end was cut by 0 bases, the J end by 0 bases, with 11 bases between. The CDR3 extends over 16 amino acids. CDR3 amino acids: CASSLGPAPSTDTQYF. CDR3 nucleotides: TGTGCCAGCAGCTTGGGGCCAGCCCCTAGCACAGATACGCAGTATTTT.

The rearrangement links TRBV30 to TRBJ1-1; possibly TRBD1 for D (6 bases). Germline loops: CDR1 GTSNPN, CDR2 SVGIG (reference sequence). The CDR3 extends over 13 amino acids. The V and J ends lost 1 base and 7 bases respectively, with 13 bases between them. The CDR3, as DNA: TGTGCCTGGAGTGGCGCAGGGGTTTTTGAAGCTTTCTTT. It is translated as CAWSGAGVFEAFF. Based on the CDR3 plus reference TRBV30 and TRBJ1-1, the full variable domain is SQTIHQWPATLVQPVGSPLSLECTVEGTSNPNLYWYRQAAGRGLQLLFYSVGIGQISSEVPQNLSASRPQDRQFILSSKKLLLSDSGFYLCAWSGAGVFEAFFGQGTRLTVV.

This clone was counted between two and nine times. This sequence joins TRBV5-1 and TRBJ2-5; perhaps TRBD1 as D (6 bases). The ends were cut back, 0 bases at V and 3 bases at J, with 12 bases in the middle. The CDR3 runs to 15 residues. Germline CDR1 is SGHRS and CDR2 is YFSETQ. The chain's CDR3 is CASSLGAGVKETQYF. CDR3 DNA sequence: TGCGCCAGCAGCTTGGGGGCAGGGGTCAAAGAGACCCAGTACTTC.

The V and J genes are TRBV5-6 and TRBJ2-1, with 11 bases matching TRBD2. Per germline, CDR1 SGHDT and CDR2 YYEEEE. The ends lost 1 base at V and 6 bases at J; junction bases unmatched: 3. This CDR3 contains 15 residues. This CDR3 reads CASSLPGLAGNEQFF. For the CDR3, the DNA is TGTGCCAGCAGCTTGCCCGGACTAGCGGGCAATGAGCAGTTCTTC.

Comments on this clone: This sample also contains other DNA sequences that code for the same CDR3. The chain combines TRBV7-2 with TRBJ2-7; a weak D match, TRBD2 (7 bases). The CDR3 runs to 14 residues. V lost 0 bases to trimming and J lost 4 bases, with 10 bases between them. The germline gives CDR1 SGHTA, CDR2 FQGNSA. In DNA form, the CDR3 reads TGTGCCAGCAGCTTAGCGGGAGGGGGGTACGAGCAGTACTTC. Its protein is CASSLAGGGYEQYF.

J is TRBJ1-2 and V is TRBV18, with TRBD1 matching over 7 bases. Germline V CDR1 and CDR2: KGHSH, LQKENI. V lost 3 bases, J lost 0 bases, and 10 bases stayed unmatched. CDR3 length: 17 residues. The CDR3 DNA is TGTGCCAGCTCACCGCCGGGACAGAGAGTTACTAACTATGGCTACACCTTC. This codes for CASSPPGQRVTNYGYTF.

The chain combines TRBV6-4 with TRBJ2-1, with D uncertain. The CDR3 is made up of 14 amino acids. The germline V and J ends were trimmed by 2 bases and 4 bases, with 9 bases remaining between them. Germline V lookup: CDR1 MRHNA, CDR2 SNTAGT. The CDR3 is CASSDGNRYNEQFF. In nucleotides, the CDR3 is TGTGCCAGCAGTGACGGTAACCGGTACAATGAGCAGTTCTTC.

The V call is TRBV5-1, the J call TRBJ2-2, with TRBD1 matching 10 bases. With 0 bases clipped from V and 3 bases from J, the junction kept 2 bases outside the gene matches. The CDR3 consists of 16 residues. Germline CDR1 reads SGHRS; CDR2 reads YFSETQ. In nucleotides, the CDR3 is TGCGCCAGCAGCTTGGCAGGACAGGGGGACACCGGGGAGCTGTTTTTT. It is translated as CASSLAGQGDTGELFF.

This CDR3 reads CASRDRALNTGELFF. CDR3 bases: TGCGCCAGCAGGGACAGGGCCCTTAACACCGGGGAGCTGTTTTTT. The chain employs TRBV4-1 and TRBJ2-2; 8 nucleotides line up with TRBD1. J was trimmed by 2 bases and V by 6 bases; bases with no gene match: 5. The CDR3 covers 15 residues. Germline loops: CDR1 MGHRA, CDR2 YSYEKL.

The V call is TRBV5-6, the J call TRBJ1-2; no clear D gene. The V end lost 2 bases, the J end lost 2 bases, and 7 bases lay between the germline ends. This CDR3 has 13 amino acids. Germline V lookup: CDR1 SGHDT, CDR2 YYEEEE. CDR3 DNA sequence: TGTGCCAGCAGCTTCGGACGAAACTATGGCTACACCTTC. It translates to CASSFGRNYGYTF.

The chain couples TRBV28 to TRBJ1-6; D is uncertain. The length of the CDR3 is 14 residues. Trimming took off 5 bases at V and 6 bases at J, with 11 bases between the two ends. Germline V gene data show CDR1 as MDHEN and CDR2 as SYDVKM. The CDR3 loop reads CASSPLLGNSPLHF. CDR3 nucleotides: TGTGCCAGCAGTCCTTTATTGGGTAATTCACCCCTCCACTTT.

This sequence joins TRBV6-4 and TRBJ2-7; TRBD2 agrees at 13 bases. With V trimmed by 7 bases and J by 2 bases, 8 bases remained unmatched. Germline V gene lookup returns CDR1 MRHNA and CDR2 SNTAGT. The CDR3 sequence is 16 residues long. CDR3: CASTRGTSGAPYEQYV. The CDR3 DNA reads TGTGCCAGCACCCGGGGGACTAGCGGGGCGCCCTACGAGCAGTACGTC.

The rearrangement joins TRBV2 to TRBJ2-5; 9 nucleotides align to TRBD2. V shed 7 bases, J shed 3 bases, and the junction held 9 bases outside the gene matches. CDR3 size: 15 residues. Per the germline V gene, CDR1 is SNHLY and CDR2 is FYNNEI. CDR3 bases: TGTGCCAGCATAGGCGGACTAGCGACAAAAGAGACCCAGTACTTC. It specifies CASIGGLATKETQYF.